The rows below give T cell receptor beta chains drawn from one sample of a study of T cells after yellow fever vaccination. Via MiXCR, TCRdb re-called the 5' RACE reads, giving one row per CDR3 protein. The table records 300,000 to 400,000 distinct CDR3 sequences, around 3.9% of them present only once. The input for sequencing was PBMCs, taken 5 days after the yellow fever booster vaccination. The source of these receptors is a young man who received the YFV17D yellow fever vaccine. Each CDR3 is given with its conserved first and last residue. Each record gives: clone size, D gene, V gene, J gene, CDR3 DNA, CDR3 protein. D genes are given only for firm matches. Size values are once, few and many counts, or a class for expanded clones, and some rows have none.

abundance: few; d_gene: NA; v_gene: TRBV7-2; j_gene: TRBJ1-2; CDR3nt: TGTGCCAGCAGCTTAGGAGGGGCAGATGAGCTCTATGGCTACACCTTC; CDR3aa: CASSLGGADELYGYTF
abundance: NA; d_gene: NA; v_gene: TRBV5-6; j_gene: TRBJ1-4; CDR3nt: TGTGCCAGCAGCCTCCGGGGTGCGGAAAAACTGTTTTTT; CDR3aa: CASSLRGAEKLFF
abundance: many; d_gene: TRBD1; v_gene: TRBV7-2; j_gene: TRBJ2-3; CDR3nt: TGTGCCAGCAGCCTAGGGACAGGGTGGGGCCCAGATACGCAGTATTTT; CDR3aa: CASSLGTGWGPDTQYF
abundance: many; d_gene: NA; v_gene: TRBV6-2/TRBV6-3; j_gene: TRBJ2-6; CDR3nt: TGTGCCAGCAGTTACCCCAAAAACTCTGGGGCCAACGTCCTGACTTTC; CDR3aa: CASSYPKNSGANVLTF
abundance: few; d_gene: NA; v_gene: TRBV5-5; j_gene: TRBJ1-4; CDR3nt: TGTGCCAGCAGCTGGAGATCCGGGGGTGAAAAACTGTTTTTT; CDR3aa: CASSWRSGGEKLFF
abundance: few; d_gene: TRBD2; v_gene: TRBV12-3/TRBV12-4; j_gene: TRBJ2-3; CDR3nt: TGTGCCAGCAGCTCCGTGGGGACTACAATCCAGTATTTT; CDR3aa: CASSSVGTTIQYF
abundance: many; d_gene: TRBD2; v_gene: TRBV14; j_gene: TRBJ2-1; CDR3nt: TGTGCCAGCAGCAGACTAGCGGGGGCGAACAATGAGCAGTTCTTC; CDR3aa: CASSRLAGANNEQFF
abundance: NA; d_gene: NA; v_gene: TRBV7-2; j_gene: TRBJ1-5; CDR3nt: TGTGCCAGCAGACCGACAGGATCTAATAGCAATCAGCCCCAGCATTTT; CDR3aa: CASRPTGSNSNQPQHF
abundance: many; d_gene: NA; v_gene: TRBV15; j_gene: TRBJ2-7; CDR3nt: TGTGCCACCAGCAGTGGCAGGGTCAACGAGCAGTACTTC; CDR3aa: CATSSGRVNEQYF
abundance: few; d_gene: TRBD1; v_gene: TRBV13; j_gene: TRBJ1-2; CDR3nt: TGTGCCAGCAGCCCCGATACAGGGGAGTTCTATGGCTACACCTTC; CDR3aa: CASSPDTGEFYGYTF
abundance: few; d_gene: TRBD2; v_gene: TRBV20-1; j_gene: TRBJ2-1; CDR3nt: TGCAGTGCATCGGTAGCGGGGGCAAGCTCCTACAATGAGCAGTTCTTC; CDR3aa: CSASVAGASSYNEQFF
abundance: many; d_gene: NA; v_gene: TRBV29-1; j_gene: TRBJ1-5; CDR3nt: TGCAGCGTGAGGGATTCCAATCAGCCCCAGCATTTT; CDR3aa: CSVRDSNQPQHF
abundance: NA; d_gene: TRBD2; v_gene: TRBV7-2; j_gene: TRBJ2-7; CDR3nt: TGTGCCAGCAGCCCTGGACTAGCGGGGGTCCGCGAGCAGTACTTC; CDR3aa: CASSPGLAGVREQYF
abundance: few; d_gene: NA; v_gene: TRBV3-1; j_gene: TRBJ2-3; CDR3nt: TGTGCCAGCAGCCAAGTTGGGGCCGCACTAGATACGCAGTATTTT; CDR3aa: CASSQVGAALDTQYF
abundance: many; d_gene: NA; v_gene: TRBV2; j_gene: TRBJ2-1; CDR3nt: TGTGCCACCGCGGACGGGGCACCCCGAGACAATGAGCAGTTCTTC; CDR3aa: CATADGAPRDNEQFF
abundance: few; d_gene: NA; v_gene: TRBV6-1; j_gene: TRBJ1-1; CDR3nt: TGTGCCAGCAGGGATTTGCGCACTGAAGCTTTCTTT; CDR3aa: CASRDLRTEAFF
abundance: few; d_gene: NA; v_gene: TRBV7-6; j_gene: TRBJ2-1; CDR3nt: TGTGCCAGCAGCTTCGAGGCTAGCCTCTACAATGAGCAGTTCTTC; CDR3aa: CASSFEASLYNEQFF
abundance: many; d_gene: NA; v_gene: TRBV7-7; j_gene: TRBJ2-5; CDR3nt: TGTGCCAGCAGCAGTACTAGGACCCAAGAGACCCAGTACTTC; CDR3aa: CASSSTRTQETQYF
abundance: few; d_gene: TRBD1; v_gene: TRBV27; j_gene: TRBJ1-5; CDR3nt: TGTGCCAGCAGCAAAAAACAGGGGTATAGCAATCAGCCCCAGCATTTT; CDR3aa: CASSKKQGYSNQPQHF
abundance: NA; d_gene: NA; v_gene: TRBV7-9; j_gene: TRBJ1-1; CDR3nt: TGTGCCAGCAGCTTATTGGGGGTAGGTGAAGCTTTCTTT; CDR3aa: CASSLLGVGEAFF
abundance: NA; d_gene: NA; v_gene: TRBV5-1; j_gene: TRBJ2-7; CDR3nt: TGCGCCAGCAGCTCGATGACAAATTCCTACGAGCAGTACTTC; CDR3aa: CASSSMTNSYEQYF
abundance: few; d_gene: NA; v_gene: TRBV20-1; j_gene: TRBJ1-4; CDR3nt: TGCAGTGCTAGATTGGCCGGAAATGAAAAACTGTTTTTT; CDR3aa: CSARLAGNEKLFF
abundance: NA; d_gene: NA; v_gene: TRBV19; j_gene: TRBJ2-7; CDR3nt: TGTGCCAGTAGTACTCAAGTCGGACGGACGGGCTACGAGCAGTACTTC; CDR3aa: CASSTQVGRTGYEQYF
abundance: NA; d_gene: NA; v_gene: TRBV19; j_gene: TRBJ2-2; CDR3nt: TGTGCCAGTATTGGTCTAGCGAACACCGGGGAGCTGTTTTTT; CDR3aa: CASIGLANTGELFF
abundance: NA; d_gene: TRBD1; v_gene: TRBV7-9; j_gene: TRBJ1-1; CDR3nt: TGTGCCAGCAGCCCTCCACCAGGGACAGGGCCTCACACTGAAGCTTTCTTT; CDR3aa: CASSPPPGTGPHTEAFF
abundance: many; d_gene: TRBD2; v_gene: TRBV15; j_gene: TRBJ2-1; CDR3nt: TGTGCCACCAGCAGGGAACTAGCGGGGTCCTACAATGAGCAGTTCTTC; CDR3aa: CATSRELAGSYNEQFF
abundance: NA; d_gene: NA; v_gene: TRBV4-3; j_gene: TRBJ2-2; CDR3nt: TGCGCCAGCAGCCAAGATGGGCAGTACACCGGGGAGCTGTTTTTT; CDR3aa: CASSQDGQYTGELFF
abundance: NA; d_gene: NA; v_gene: TRBV6-5; j_gene: TRBJ2-7; CDR3nt: TGTGCCAGCTCCTCCCCATCACAGGGATACGAGCAGTACTTC; CDR3aa: CASSSPSQGYEQYF
abundance: many; d_gene: NA; v_gene: TRBV6-5; j_gene: TRBJ2-7; CDR3nt: TGTGCCAGCAGTTACGCGGGACAAGCTGTCGAGCAGTACTTC; CDR3aa: CASSYAGQAVEQYF
abundance: many; d_gene: NA; v_gene: TRBV27; j_gene: TRBJ2-3; CDR3nt: TGTGCCAGCAGTTCTTTAACTGGGGTCCCAGATACGCAGTATTTT; CDR3aa: CASSSLTGVPDTQYF
abundance: many; d_gene: NA; v_gene: TRBV4-3; j_gene: TRBJ2-3; CDR3nt: TGCGCCAGCAGCCAAGGGGCAAAATCCACAGATACGCAGTATTTT; CDR3aa: CASSQGAKSTDTQYF
abundance: NA; d_gene: NA; v_gene: TRBV7-2; j_gene: TRBJ2-5; CDR3nt: TGTGCCAGCAGCTTACAAGGGTGGGAGACCCAGTACTTC; CDR3aa: CASSLQGWETQYF
abundance: many; d_gene: TRBD1; v_gene: TRBV7-2; j_gene: TRBJ2-1; CDR3nt: TGTGCCAGCAGCTTAGTCTCCGGGGACAGGGGGCCCAATGAGCAGTTCTTC; CDR3aa: CASSLVSGDRGPNEQFF
abundance: few; d_gene: NA; v_gene: TRBV4-1; j_gene: TRBJ1-1; CDR3nt: TGCGCCAGCAGTCAGGGAGGGCCCGCCACTGAAGCTTTCTTT; CDR3aa: CASSQGGPATEAFF
abundance: many; d_gene: NA; v_gene: TRBV29-1; j_gene: TRBJ1-1; CDR3nt: TGCAGCGTTTCCCAGCGATCGAGTACTGAAGCTTTCTTT; CDR3aa: CSVSQRSSTEAFF
abundance: NA; d_gene: NA; v_gene: TRBV4-1; j_gene: TRBJ2-2; CDR3nt: TGCGCCAGCAGCCAAGTGGACACCCAAAGAAGTGACGGGGAGCTGTTTTTT; CDR3aa: CASSQVDTQRSDGELFF
abundance: few; d_gene: NA; v_gene: TRBV7-2; j_gene: TRBJ2-5; CDR3nt: TGTGCCAGCCGCCCACGGGCAGGAGAGACCCAGTACTTC; CDR3aa: CASRPRAGETQYF
abundance: few; d_gene: NA; v_gene: TRBV6-5; j_gene: TRBJ1-2; CDR3nt: TGTGCCAGCAGCCCCGTACGGATTAACTATGGCTACACCTTC; CDR3aa: CASSPVRINYGYTF
abundance: few; d_gene: NA; v_gene: TRBV20-1; j_gene: TRBJ1-4; CDR3nt: TGCAGTGCTAGAGACCTAACTCGGGACTTGGATGAAAAACTGTTTTTT; CDR3aa: CSARDLTRDLDEKLFF
abundance: NA; d_gene: NA; v_gene: TRBV7-9; j_gene: TRBJ2-2; CDR3nt: TGTGCCAGCAGCTTGACAGTGGACACCGGGGAGCTGTTTTTT; CDR3aa: CASSLTVDTGELFF
abundance: NA; d_gene: TRBD1; v_gene: TRBV6-5; j_gene: TRBJ1-1; CDR3nt: TGTGCCAGCAGTTACTCAGGGGCAGGGGGTGGGCACACTGAAGCTTTCTTT; CDR3aa: CASSYSGAGGGHTEAFF
abundance: few; d_gene: TRBD1; v_gene: TRBV12-3/TRBV12-4; j_gene: TRBJ2-7; CDR3nt: TGTGCCAGCAGTTTCGGGACAGCCCTAGACGAGCAGTACTTC; CDR3aa: CASSFGTALDEQYF
abundance: many; d_gene: NA; v_gene: TRBV20-1; j_gene: TRBJ1-2; CDR3nt: TGCAGTGCTAGTTGGGGTAGGGTTGGTGGCTACACCTTC; CDR3aa: CSASWGRVGGYTF
abundance: many; d_gene: TRBD1; v_gene: TRBV6-2/TRBV6-3; j_gene: TRBJ1-2; CDR3nt: TGTGCCAGCAGTTACCCAGATTACAGGGACAGCTTCTATGGCTACACCTTC; CDR3aa: CASSYPDYRDSFYGYTF
abundance: few; d_gene: TRBD2; v_gene: TRBV5-1; j_gene: TRBJ2-1; CDR3nt: TGCGCCAGCAGCCACGACTGGGCGGGGGGCAATGAGCAGTTCTTC; CDR3aa: CASSHDWAGGNEQFF
abundance: NA; d_gene: NA; v_gene: TRBV5-1; j_gene: TRBJ2-1; CDR3nt: TGCGCCAGCAGCTCGCGACTGTCCGACAATGAGCAGTTCTTC; CDR3aa: CASSSRLSDNEQFF
abundance: many; d_gene: TRBD1; v_gene: TRBV5-1; j_gene: TRBJ1-2; CDR3nt: TGCGCCAGCAGCTTGGCCCTAGGCAGGGGGCGAGATGGCTACACCTTC; CDR3aa: CASSLALGRGRDGYTF
abundance: few; d_gene: TRBD1; v_gene: TRBV23-1; j_gene: TRBJ2-7; CDR3nt: TGCGCCAGCGGAACCGGGACAGGGTCCGACGAGCAGTACTTC; CDR3aa: CASGTGTGSDEQYF
abundance: few; d_gene: NA; v_gene: TRBV20-1; j_gene: TRBJ2-1; CDR3nt: TGCAGTGCCCCCGTACCCTCCTACAATGAGCAGTTCTTC; CDR3aa: CSAPVPSYNEQFF
abundance: NA; d_gene: NA; v_gene: TRBV6-5; j_gene: TRBJ2-3; CDR3nt: TGTGCCAGCAGACGGGGGGCTGGGGATACGCAGTATTTT; CDR3aa: CASRRGAGDTQYF
abundance: NA; d_gene: NA; v_gene: TRBV4-2; j_gene: TRBJ2-6; CDR3nt: TGTGCCAGCAGCTCCGGGGACGTTGATTTCTCTGGGGCCAACGTCCTGACTTTC; CDR3aa: CASSSGDVDFSGANVLTF
abundance: many; d_gene: TRBD2; v_gene: TRBV20-1; j_gene: TRBJ2-2; CDR3nt: TGCAGTGCTAGTAATCGGGTAGCGGGGTCCGGGGAGCTGTTTTTT; CDR3aa: CSASNRVAGSGELFF
abundance: many; d_gene: NA; v_gene: TRBV7-2; j_gene: TRBJ1-1; CDR3nt: TGTGCCAGCAGCACAACGGGGGGGATGAACACTGAAGCTTTCTTT; CDR3aa: CASSTTGGMNTEAFF
abundance: NA; d_gene: NA; v_gene: TRBV28; j_gene: TRBJ1-1; CDR3nt: TGTGCCAGCAGTTTAGCTCCGGGAGGGACTGAAGCTTTCTTT; CDR3aa: CASSLAPGGTEAFF